This TCR beta chain is drawn from a study of human T cells and chemical hapten exposure. The germline V gene has CDR1 SGHTA and CDR2 FQGNSA. The CDR3 totals 17 residues. In regard to this clonotype: Compared with germline, one end of the junction differs, possibly owing to a read error.

Unique molecular identifiers were affixed to discrete cDNA molecules within the library. TCRdb recomputed calls from the RACE reads with MiXCR, one row per CDR3 protein. The table lists 210,000 or so distinct CDR3 sequences, 24% of them singletons. As for time point: patch test 3, about 24 weeks after DPC sensitization. This sample's treatment: therapeutic diphenylcyclopropenone sensitization with weekly scalp DPC. The sample in question was whole blood, obtained in connection with sensitization to the hapten diphenylcyclopropenone (DPC). This sequence joins TRBV7-2 and TRBJ2-6; D may be TRBD1 (5 bases). The source of this sequence is a woman aged 40 to 49 with alopecia areata. Some clones in this sample may be carry-over from other donors' samples. Here the CDR3 reads CASSLAWAVAGANVLAF. DNA for the CDR3: TGTGCCAGCAGCTTAGCGTGGGCAGTGGCTGGGGCCAACGTCCTGGCTTTC.